This T cell receptor (beta chain) was profiled in a study of a mutant IDH1 vaccine in newly diagnosed glioma. The overall study: Prior therapy was radiotherapy, temozolomide, or both; most received both.

Study observations and caveats: There were vaccine-induced immune responses in approximately 95% of the patients.

A note on this clone: Its matching antigen is unknown.

As to time point: week 47, end of study. Doses comprised 300 ug of mutant IDH1 20-mer peptide each, plus topical imiquimod. Donors harbored newly found WHO grade 3 or 4 IDH1-mutant, ATRX-lost astrocytomas. The V and J ends lost 4 bases and 0 bases, in that order; junction bases with no gene match: 3. Germline V gene lookup returns CDR1 MGHRA and CDR2 YSYEKL. The CDR3 is 14 amino acids. Produced via immunoSEQ multiplex PCR; TCRdb's table is partial and in-frame only. The sample shows about 24,000 clones, around 80% of them seen only once. The TCR originated in a man in his forties with glioma. Some clones in this sample may be carry-over from other donors' samples. Material: PBMCs, obtained from a glioma patient whose treatment included an IDH1 peptide vaccine. The chain carries TRBV4-1 and TRBJ2-7; 7 positions agree with TRBD1. CDR3 bases: TGCGCCAGCAGCCTCCGGGACAGCTCCTACGAGCAGTACTTC. As protein: CASSLRDSSYEQYF.